Presented here are 32 T cell receptor beta chains from one specimen sequenced in a study of cytomegalovirus exposure and HLA in healthy donors. PCR involved 60 Vbeta and 13 Jbeta primers. Clones were read by immunoSEQ multiplex PCR, and TCRdb kept only the in-frame ones, dropping some. Of tens of thousands of clones listed, less than 75% were seen once; the top ten hold approximately 5%. Input material: PBMCs. All receptors derive from a woman in her 30s in good health and CMV-seropositive.

The chain carries TRBV7-9 and TRBJ2-1; 8 bases fit TRBD2. The V gene's germline CDR1 is SEHNR and CDR2 FQNEAQ (reference sequence). J was trimmed by 4 bases and V by 1 base; bases with no gene match: 9. This CDR3 has 17 amino acids. CDR3 in amino acids: CASSLVSVGGAYNEQFF. The CDR3 DNA reads as TGTGCCAGCAGCTTAGTTAGTGTCGGGGGGGCTTACAATGAGCAGTTCTTC.

V is TRBV6-5 and J is TRBJ2-3; 7 bases align to TRBD1. Unmatched junction bases numbered 6, after V lost 7 bases and J lost 2 bases. This CDR3 contains 14 residues. The germline CDR1 and CDR2 sequences are MNHEY and SVGAGI. The CDR3 DNA sequence: TGTGCCAGCAAAAAGGGACAGTCCACAGATACGCAGTATTTT. Its protein is CASKKGQSTDTQYF.

This clone has only a few counts. V is TRBV5-6 and J is TRBJ1-1, with a weak D call TRBD1 (5 bases). Germline CDR1 and CDR2: SGHDT and YYEEEE. V dropped 0 bases and J dropped 13 bases, with 16 bases sitting between them. The CDR3 is 13 amino acids. CDR3: CASSLGPVTGDFF. CDR3 DNA sequence: TGTGCCAGCAGCTTGGGTCCAGTAACAGGAGATTTCTTT.

The chain links TRBV4-3 to TRBJ2-5; 8 bases fit TRBD2. Trimming took 4 bases from V and 4 from J; bases not matched to a gene: 8. Germline V gene lookup returns CDR1 LGHNA and CDR2 YSLEER. CDR3 length: 15 amino acids. The CDR3 protein is CASSPGGGLGETQYF. The CDR3 DNA reads TGCGCCAGCAGCCCCGGGGGGGGGCTTGGAGAGACCCAGTACTTC.

The V gene is TRBV10-3, the J gene TRBJ2-3; TRBD2 aligns across 8 bases. The CDR3 contains 15 residues. V trimming: 5 bases; J trimming: 4 bases; junction bases outside the gene matches: 8. CDR1 and CDR2 (germline): ENHRY, SYGVKD. In DNA, the CDR3 is TGTGCCATCAGTCTCGGGGGGGGGTTGGCAGATACGCAGTATTTT. As protein: CAISLGGGLADTQYF.

The sample holds a few counts of this clone. J is TRBJ2-2 and V is TRBV6-5; maybe TRBD1 (5 bases). CDR1 is MNHEY and CDR2 is SVGAGI in the germline V gene. With 2 bases removed from V and 0 bases from J, the gap between germline ends came to 7 bases. The CDR3 sequence is 15 residues long. DNA of the CDR3: TGTGCCAGCAGTTACGACAGTGCGAACACCGGGGAGCTGTTTTTT. It encodes CASSYDSANTGELFF.

J is TRBJ1-5 and V is TRBV6-5, with D tentatively TRBD1 (6 bases). Germline CDR1 MNHEY, CDR2 SVGAGI. The CDR3 length is 14 residues. Trimming pared 6 bases from V and 7 bases from J, leaving 16 bases between. The CDR3 loop reads CASSLGGGRQPQHF. The CDR3 DNA reads TGTGCCAGCAGCCTCGGGGGGGGCCGGCAGCCCCAGCATTTT.

The rearrangement joins TRBV13 to TRBJ1-4; TRBD1 matches 11 bases. V lost 5 bases, J lost 9 bases, and 8 bases stayed unmatched. Looked up from germline, CDR1 is PRHDT and CDR2 is FYEKMQ (reference sequence). CDR3 length equals 15 residues. The DNA for the CDR3 is TGTGCCAGCAGCCCCGGGACAGGGGGTGCGAAAAAACTGTTTTTT. Translation: CASSPGTGGAKKLFF. The full variable domain, in which reference TRBV13 and TRBJ1-4 provide the parts outside the CDR3, is AAGVIQSPRHLIKEKRETATLKCYPIPRHDTVYWYQQGPGQDPQFLISFYEKMQSDKGSIPDRFSAQQFSDYHSELNMSSLELGDSALYFCASSPGTGGAKKLFFGSGTQLSVL.

This clone has only a few counts. This rearrangement joins TRBV6-1 to TRBJ2-1; 11 nucleotides match TRBD2. Germline trimming cut 4 bases from V and 12 bases from J; bases unmatched to any gene: 8. The CDR3 is made up of 14 amino acids. The V gene's germline CDR1 is MNHNS and CDR2 SASEGT. The CDR3 DNA reads TGTGCCAGCAGTGGAGGACTAGCGGGTGGACGGCAGTTCTTC. Residues: CASSGGLAGGRQFF.

V gene TRBV6-1 combines with J gene TRBJ2-7; TRBD1 matches 8 bases. The CDR3 is 14 amino acids. J was trimmed by 3 bases and V by 11 bases; bases with no gene match: 12. The germline V gene encodes CDR1 MNHNS and CDR2 SASEGT. The CDR3: CAGNPGQASYEQYF. CDR3 coding DNA: TGTGCCGGCAACCCGGGACAGGCGAGCTACGAGCAGTACTTC.

The count of this clone is one. V and J are TRBV6-1 and TRBJ1-6; 7 nucleotides align to TRBD1. Trimming at V came to 6 bases and at J to 8 bases, leaving 7 bases not matched to a gene. The V gene's germline CDR1 is MNHNS and CDR2 SASEGT. The CDR3 extends over 14 amino acids. CDR3 coding DNA: TGTGCCAGCAGAAGGGGGCCCATTGATTCACCCCTCCACTTT. It yields the protein CASRRGPIDSPLHF.

This chain uses TRBV28 with TRBJ1-1; D remains ambiguous. CDR3 length: 12 residues. Germline V lookup: CDR1 MDHEN, CDR2 SYDVKM. V lost 2 bases and J 3 bases, leaving 4 bases between the germline ends. The CDR3 region is CASSLRYTEAFF. CDR3 in DNA: TGTGCCAGCAGTTTACGGTACACTGAAGCTTTCTTT.

Comments on this clone: The junction departs from germline at one end; a sequencing error may be responsible. The rearrangement uses TRBV10-2 and TRBJ1-1; TRBD1 agrees at 8 bases. Germline CDR1 reads WSHSY; CDR2 reads SAAADI. This CDR3 is built from 13 residues. The CDR3 nucleotides read TGCGTCAGCCGACAGGGGATGAACACTGAAGCTTTCTTT. Amino acid sequence: CVSRQGMNTEAFF.

The genes are TRBV14 and TRBJ2-5; D uncertain. The assigned J gene may be wrong: the sequence end matches TRBJ2-7 better. The CDR3 extends over 11 amino acids. CDR1 is SGHDN and CDR2 is FVKESK in the germline V gene. The CDR3 sequence: CASSHTYEQYF. CDR3 bases: TGTGCCAGCAGCCATACCTACGAGCAGTACTTC.

This clone came up once. The rearrangement links TRBV18 to TRBJ2-7; 7 bases are shared with TRBD2. Trimming took 4 bases from V and 3 from J; bases not matched to a gene: 3. The CDR3 has 13 amino acids. The germline gives CDR1 KGHSH, CDR2 LQKENI. The CDR3 loop reads CASSRRGDYEQYF. Written as DNA, the CDR3 is TGTGCCAGCTCACGCCGGGGGGACTACGAGCAGTACTTC.

This clone occurred a few times. This rearrangement joins TRBV5-6 to TRBJ2-3, with unresolved D. This CDR3 spans 12 amino acids. Between the trimmed V and J ends, which lost 1 base and 2 bases, there was a span of 2 bases. The V gene's germline CDR1 is SGHDT and CDR2 YYEEEE. Written as DNA, the CDR3 is TGTGCCAGCAGCTTGCTCACAGATACGCAGTATTTT. Its translation: CASSLLTDTQYF.

Note on this clone: The same CDR3 also results from other DNA sequences found in this sample. The V and J genes are TRBV4-1 and TRBJ1-1; D is unresolved. V was clipped by 2 bases and J by 1 base, with 5 bases between them. Germline loops: CDR1 MGHRA, CDR2 YSYEKL. This CDR3 is built from 13 residues. Written as DNA, the CDR3 is TGCGCCAGCAGCCAATCAGGGAACACTGAAGCTTTCTTT. Translated: CASSQSGNTEAFF.

The V and J genes are TRBV5-6 and TRBJ2-3; 7 nucleotides agree with TRBD2. V dropped 7 bases and J dropped 0; count of bases not matched to a gene: 5. The CDR3 contains 14 residues. Germline V CDR1 and CDR2: SGHDT, YYEEEE. The CDR3 reads CASGGGTSTDTQYF. The CDR3, as DNA: TGTGCCAGCGGCGGGGGTACTAGCACAGATACGCAGTATTTT. Filled out from reference TRBV5-6 and TRBJ2-3, the complete variable domain reads DAGVTQSPTHLIKTRGQQVTLRCSPKSGHDTVSWYQQALGQGPQFIFQYYEEEERQRGNFPDRFSGHQFPNYSSELNVNALLLGDSALYLCASGGGTSTDTQYFGPGTRLTVL.

The CDR3 nucleotides are TGCGCCAGCAGCCAGGAGCCGGATGGGACAGGGGGCTTCTATGGCTACACCTTC. This encodes CASSQEPDGTGGFYGYTF. V and J are TRBV4-3 and TRBJ1-2, with TRBD1 matching 12 bases. There are 18 residues in the CDR3. With 3 bases clipped from V and 4 bases from J, the junction kept 12 bases outside the gene matches. Germline CDR1 LGHNA, CDR2 YSLEER.

A remark on this clone: One junction end does not reproduce the germline sequence, and a read error may be involved. The chain couples TRBV7-9 to TRBJ1-2, with D maybe TRBD1 (5 bases). Germline CDR1 reads SEHNR; CDR2 reads FQNEAQ (reference sequence). The CDR3 consists of 17 residues. The DNA for the CDR3 is TGTTCCAGCAGCTCGCCCTTGGGGCAGGTGGTAAGATATGGCTACACCTTC. Translated: CSSSSPLGQVVRYGYTF.

The V and J genes are TRBV6-4 and TRBJ1-5, with a tentative D call TRBD1 (6 bases). Germline assignment: CDR1 MRHNA and CDR2 SNTAGT. This CDR3 contains 14 residues. Deletions cut 3 bases from V and 2 bases from J, with 8 bases between. In DNA, the CDR3 is TGTGCCAGCAGTGAGGCAGGGGGCAATCAGCCCCAGCATTTT. Protein sequence: CASSEAGGNQPQHF.

The gene calls are TRBV9 and TRBJ2-3; 12 nucleotides match TRBD2. The CDR3 runs to 16 residues. In germline, CDR1 is SGDLS, CDR2 YYNGEE. The V gene end was trimmed by 4 bases and the J gene end by 5 bases; junction bases not matched to a gene: 8. CDR3 sequence reads: CASSTRTSGVIDTQYF. The CDR3 DNA reads as TGTGCCAGCAGCACACGGACTAGCGGGGTTATAGATACGCAGTATTTT.

The chain links TRBV6-1 to TRBJ2-1; 16 bases agree with TRBD2. The CDR3 length is 18 residues. Germline trimming cut 4 bases from V and 6 bases from J; bases unmatched to any gene: 9. Germline assignment: CDR1 MNHNS and CDR2 SASEGT. The CDR3 loop is CASSAAGLAGGRVNEQFF. The CDR3 nucleotides are TGTGCCAGCAGTGCGGCGGGACTAGCGGGGGGGCGGGTCAATGAGCAGTTCTTC.

The chain uses TRBV10-3 and TRBJ2-3; no clear D. The CDR3 totals 14 residues. V shed 9 bases and J shed 3 bases, with 16 bases lying between them. Germline CDR1 ENHRY, CDR2 SYGVKD. In nucleotides, the CDR3 is TGTGCCATTAAAACAGAAGGTTCGACAGATACGCAGTATTTT. Its translation: CAIKTEGSTDTQYF.

This chain uses TRBV7-9 with TRBJ1-1, with D hard to call. The CDR3 length is 13 residues. Trimming pared 0 bases from V and 9 bases from J, leaving 11 bases between. CDR1 is SEHNR and CDR2 is FQNEAQ in the germline V gene (reference sequence). The CDR3 nucleotides read TGTGCCAGCAGCTTAGCCGGAGACCAAAAAGCTTTCTTT. Protein sequence: CASSLAGDQKAFF.

This sequence joins TRBV19 and TRBJ2-5, with 8 bases identical to TRBD1. The CDR3 is made up of 13 amino acids. Germline-derived CDR1 and CDR2 are LNHDA and SQIVND (reference sequence). J gave up 7 bases and V 1 base, and 2 bases lay outside the gene matches. CDR3 sequence reads: CASSIGDRLTQYF. The CDR3 region has the DNA TGTGCCAGTAGTATAGGGGACAGGTTGACCCAGTACTTC.

The chain couples TRBV7-6 to TRBJ2-5, with D tentatively TRBD2 (6 bases). CDR1 is SGHVS and CDR2 is FNYEAQ in the germline V gene. The CDR3 consists of 13 residues. Trimming removed 5 bases from V and 4 bases from J, with 11 bases in between. This CDR3 reads CASSPGTAETQYF. In nucleotides, the CDR3 is TGTGCCAGCAGCCCAGGGACTGCAGAGACCCAGTACTTC.

This rearrangement joins TRBV15 to TRBJ2-3, with a weak D call TRBD2 (6 bases). The V end lost 0 bases, the J end lost 9 bases, and 10 bases lay between the germline ends. The CDR3 runs 13 residues. The germline V gene has CDR1 LNHNV and CDR2 YYDKDF (reference sequence). Here the CDR3 reads CATSRDEAGTQYF. In DNA, the CDR3 is TGTGCCACCAGCAGAGATGAGGCGGGAACGCAGTATTTT.

The chain links TRBV7-9 to TRBJ1-1, with D tentatively TRBD1 (5 bases). Trimming left V 1 base short and J 4 bases short, with 7 bases between. CDR1 is SEHNR and CDR2 is FQNEAQ in the germline V gene (reference sequence). The CDR3 contains 13 residues. DNA for the CDR3: TGTGCCAGCAGCTTAGGGACACCCACTGAAGCTTTCTTT. It is translated as CASSLGTPTEAFF.

This clone came up a few times. V is TRBV20-1 and J is TRBJ2-3; a possible D gene is TRBD2 (6 bases). V gave up 6 bases and J gave up 6 bases, with 10 bases separating them. The CDR3 runs 11 residues. Germline values: CDR1 DFQATT, CDR2 SNEGSKA (reference sequence). CDR3 sequence: CSATRGDTQYF. CDR3 DNA: TGCAGTGCAACCCGGGGGGATACGCAGTATTTT.

This clone has just a few counts. V and J are TRBV19 and TRBJ1-1, with 8 bases that match TRBD1. Germline values: CDR1 LNHDA, CDR2 SQIVND (reference sequence). The CDR3 is 14 residues long. V shed 9 bases, J shed 2 bases, and the junction held 8 bases outside the gene matches. Here the CDR3 DNA reads TGTGCCAGCACATCCAGGGGGCATAACACTGAAGCTTTCTTT. Translated: CASTSRGHNTEAFF.

A single count supports this clone. The chain combines TRBV6-6 with TRBJ1-5, with D perhaps matching TRBD1 (5 bases). The V gene's germline CDR1 is MNHNY and CDR2 SVGAGI (reference sequence). This CDR3 comprises 15 residues. Trimming pared 2 bases from V and 3 bases from J, leaving 11 bases between. CDR3 coding DNA: TGTGCCAGCAGTTACCGGCCCAGGGACAATCAGCCCCAGCATTTT. Protein product: CASSYRPRDNQPQHF.